This TCR beta chain was sequenced for a study of blood T cell repertoires in COVID-19. Study-level information: COVID-19 samples from acute and convalescent phases originated in the United States, Italy and Spain.

This clone appeared once. The CDR3 spans 14 residues. V was pared by 5 bases and J by 0 bases, with 11 bases between. Germline V lookup: CDR1 SEHNR, CDR2 FQNEAQ (reference sequence). Clones were read by immunoSEQ multiplex PCR, and TCRdb kept only the in-frame ones, dropping some. The sample has fewer than 120,000 clones; 70% to 80% are singletons. This rearrangement joins TRBV7-9 to TRBJ2-7; perhaps TRBD1 as D (6 bases). This receptor was identified in a woman aged 60-75 years with acute or convalescent COVID-19. Material for sequencing was peripheral blood. The CDR3 sequence: CASSVRGGSYEQYF. In nucleotides, the CDR3 is TGTGCCAGCAGCGTTAGAGGGGGCTCCTACGAGCAGTACTTC.